This is a list of T cell receptor beta chains from one sample in a study of Ad26.COV2.S vaccination and SARS-CoV-2 variants. The table came from immunoSEQ multiplex PCR; TCRdb's copy has only in-frame clones and leaves some out. The sample lists hundreds of thousands of clones, roughly 90% occurring once. The sequencing used peripheral blood, collected in a trial of Ad26.COV2.S vaccine versus placebo. Receptor source: a person between 18 and 60 years old who received the Ad26.COV2.S COVID-19 vaccine or a placebo. Both conserved end residues are part of each CDR3.

V: TRBV10-3; CDR3: CAIRAGTEYSYEQYF
V: TRBV24-1; CDR3: CATSEDGESSYNEQFF
V: TRBV18; CDR3: CASSRDRVETQYF
V: TRBV21-1; CDR3: CASSKKGLKTQYF
V: TRBV5-1; CDR3: CASSSGTSGAYNEQFF
V: TRBV11-2; CDR3: CASSLETRIFRALFF
V: TRBV29-1; CDR3: CSVEGTSVEQYF
V: TRBV4-2; CDR3: CASSQEAEKLFF
V: TRBV7-2; CDR3: CASSLGARGQNNQPQHF
V: TRBV2; CDR3: CASSRQVDEKLFF
V: TRBV6-4; CDR3: CASSDLLLYSNQPQHF
V: TRBV13; CDR3: CASSPRVLGARYEQYF